This T cell receptor (beta chain) derives from a study of blood T cell repertoires in COVID-19. The wider study: Whether acute or convalescent, the COVID-19 samples came from the United States, Italy and Spain. In each case, the material was cDNA or gDNA derived from T cells, B-cell-depleted T cells, or PBMCs.

Original processing methods: The authors estimated nucleated cell counts from reference gene primer amplification. Assay used: immunoSEQ multiplex PCR; TCRdb lists only in-frame clones, some missing. The DNA gave D and trimming, while V, J and clone size come from that table. The data contain 120,000 or so clones, 60% to 80% of them singletons. With 3 bases removed from V and 5 bases from J, the gap between germline ends came to 5 bases. The CDR3 spans 12 residues. Germline-derived CDR1 and CDR2 are LGHNA and YNFKEQ. The sequencing sample was made of peripheral blood. The origin of this receptor is a woman of 80 years or more with active or convalescent COVID-19. The chain has TRBV4-2 and TRBJ2-1; D not certain. The DNA of the CDR3 is TGTGCCAGCAGCCACCGGGACAATGAGCAGTTCTTC. Translation: CASSHRDNEQFF.